A selection of T cell receptor beta chains follows, all from one sample in a study of blood T cell repertoires in COVID-19. Only in-frame clones appear in the TCRdb table, and some are missing; sequencing was by immunoSEQ multiplex PCR. The profile shows about 200,000 clones, about nine tenths of them singletons. Material: peripheral blood. These receptors came from a man aged 40-49 years with acute or convalescent COVID-19. CDR3s include the opening cysteine and the closing phenylalanine or tryptophan. Fields, in order: D gene, J gene, V gene, clone size, CDR3 protein, CDR3 DNA. D genes are given only for firm matches. Where a row states a size, it is once, few, many or the class of an expanded clone; other rows omit it.

d_gene: TRBD1
j_gene: TRBJ2-1
v_gene: TRBV5-1
abundance: -
CDR3aa: CASSYSLGGDEQFF
CDR3nt: TGCGCCAGCAGCTACTCTCTAGGGGGCGATGAGCAGTTCTTC

d_gene: -
j_gene: TRBJ2-1
v_gene: TRBV20-1
abundance: -
CDR3aa: CSARPYNEQFF
CDR3nt: TGCAGTGCTAGACCATACAATGAGCAGTTCTTC

d_gene: -
j_gene: TRBJ1-3
v_gene: TRBV21-1
abundance: -
CDR3aa: CASSTRETGAGDTIYF
CDR3nt: TGTGCCAGCAGCACCCGTGAGACAGGGGCAGGGGACACCATATATTTT

d_gene: -
j_gene: TRBJ2-1
v_gene: TRBV2
abundance: few
CDR3aa: CASSMAYNEQFF
CDR3nt: TGTGCCAGCAGTATGGCATACAATGAGCAGTTCTTC

d_gene: TRBD1
j_gene: TRBJ2-7
v_gene: TRBV5-1
abundance: once
CDR3aa: CASSLWAGGNDEQYF
CDR3nt: TGCGCCAGCAGCTTGTGGGCAGGGGGCAACGACGAGCAGTACTTC

d_gene: TRBD2
j_gene: TRBJ2-7
v_gene: TRBV2
abundance: -
CDR3aa: CASSVGAGPYEQYF
CDR3nt: TGTGCCAGCAGTGTGGGAGCGGGGCCCTACGAGCAGTACTTC

d_gene: -
j_gene: TRBJ1-5
v_gene: TRBV28
abundance: -
CDR3aa: CASSSQGGNQPQHF
CDR3nt: TGTGCCAGCAGTTCACAGGGTGGCAATCAGCCCCAGCATTTT

d_gene: TRBD1
j_gene: TRBJ1-3
v_gene: TRBV19
abundance: -
CDR3aa: CASRSPGQRNTIYF
CDR3nt: TGTGCCAGTCGATCCCCGGGACAGCGAAACACCATATATTTT

d_gene: -
j_gene: TRBJ2-5
v_gene: TRBV7-9
abundance: -
CDR3aa: CASSQKETQYF
CDR3nt: TGTGCCAGCAGCCAGAAGGAGACCCAGTACTTC

d_gene: -
j_gene: TRBJ1-1
v_gene: TRBV4-1
abundance: few
CDR3aa: CASSHYTVTTEAFF
CDR3nt: TGCGCCAGCAGCCATTATACAGTTACGACTGAAGCTTTCTTT

d_gene: -
j_gene: TRBJ2-5
v_gene: TRBV2
abundance: once
CDR3aa: CASSSGIQETQYF
CDR3nt: TGTGCCAGTTCCTCAGGAATCCAAGAGACCCAGTACTTC

d_gene: -
j_gene: TRBJ1-5
v_gene: TRBV11-2
abundance: few
CDR3aa: CASSLTGNSNQPQHF
CDR3nt: TGTGCCAGCAGCCTGACAGGAAATAGCAATCAGCCCCAGCATTTT

d_gene: -
j_gene: TRBJ1-3
v_gene: TRBV2
abundance: -
CDR3aa: CASSDRGTGNTIYF
CDR3nt: TGTGCCAGCAGTGATAGGGGGACCGGAAACACCATATATTTT

d_gene: -
j_gene: TRBJ1-5
v_gene: TRBV28
abundance: -
CDR3aa: CASSSGWNQPQHF
CDR3nt: TGTGCCAGCTCCTCAGGGTGGAATCAGCCCCAGCATTTT

d_gene: -
j_gene: TRBJ2-3
v_gene: TRBV13
abundance: -
CDR3aa: CASSTQGGTNTQYF
CDR3nt: TGTGCCAGCAGCACGCAAGGAGGAACCAATACGCAGTATTTT

d_gene: -
j_gene: TRBJ2-5
v_gene: TRBV11-2
abundance: -
CDR3aa: CASSLDLAGPETQYF
CDR3nt: TGTGCCAGCAGCTTAGATCTTGCAGGGCCAGAGACCCAGTACTTC

d_gene: TRBD2
j_gene: TRBJ2-3
v_gene: TRBV7-6
abundance: -
CDR3aa: CASSLERTSGRGIGTDTQYF
CDR3nt: TGTGCCAGCAGCTTGGAGAGGACTAGCGGGAGGGGGATAGGCACAGATACGCAGTATTTT

d_gene: TRBD1
j_gene: TRBJ1-6
v_gene: TRBV12-3/TRBV12-4
abundance: -
CDR3aa: CASSDRGLSPLHF
CDR3nt: TGTGCCAGCAGCGACAGGGGGTTATCACCCCTCCACTTT

d_gene: TRBD2
j_gene: TRBJ2-2
v_gene: TRBV5-6
abundance: -
CDR3aa: CASSLVASGTGELFF
CDR3nt: TGTGCCAGCAGCCTGGTGGCTAGCGGGACCGGGGAGCTGTTTTTT

d_gene: -
j_gene: TRBJ2-6
v_gene: TRBV6-5
abundance: few
CDR3aa: CASRGGGSGANVLTF
CDR3nt: TGTGCCAGCAGGGGAGGGGGTTCTGGGGCCAACGTCCTGACTTTC

d_gene: TRBD2
j_gene: TRBJ2-6
v_gene: TRBV6-5
abundance: -
CDR3aa: CASRPGGTGANVLTF
CDR3nt: TGTGCCAGCAGGCCCGGGGGGACTGGGGCCAACGTCCTGACTTTC

d_gene: TRBD1
j_gene: TRBJ2-2
v_gene: TRBV27
abundance: once
CDR3aa: CASRTGPGELFF
CDR3nt: TGTGCCAGCCGGACAGGGCCCGGGGAGCTGTTTTTT

d_gene: -
j_gene: TRBJ2-3
v_gene: TRBV5-6
abundance: -
CDR3aa: CASQGFADTQYF
CDR3nt: TGTGCCAGCCAGGGTTTCGCAGATACGCAGTATTTT

d_gene: TRBD1
j_gene: TRBJ2-2
v_gene: TRBV24-1
abundance: -
CDR3aa: CATSDSPGTGDTGELFF
CDR3nt: TGTGCCACCAGTGATTCCCCAGGGACAGGGGACACCGGGGAGCTGTTTTTT

d_gene: -
j_gene: TRBJ1-2
v_gene: TRBV18
abundance: once
CDR3aa: CASSPPSLPGEYGYTF
CDR3nt: TGTGCCAGCTCACCACCATCGCTACCAGGGGAGTATGGCTACACCTTC

d_gene: TRBD1
j_gene: TRBJ2-2
v_gene: TRBV27
abundance: once
CDR3aa: CASSSPGRGPTGELFF
CDR3nt: TGTGCCAGCAGTTCTCCCGGCAGGGGGCCCACCGGGGAGCTGTTTTTT

d_gene: TRBD1
j_gene: TRBJ1-6
v_gene: TRBV5-1
abundance: many
CDR3aa: CASSLALQGENSPLHF
CDR3nt: TGCGCCAGCAGCTTGGCCTTGCAGGGGGAGAATTCACCCCTCCACTTT

d_gene: -
j_gene: TRBJ2-1
v_gene: TRBV6-6
abundance: few
CDR3aa: CASSPQSRERGYNEQFF
CDR3nt: TGTGCCAGCAGTCCTCAGTCACGAGAAAGAGGATACAATGAGCAGTTCTTC

d_gene: -
j_gene: TRBJ1-2
v_gene: TRBV5-1
abundance: -
CDR3aa: CASSIQGDGYGYTF
CDR3nt: TGCGCCAGCAGCATACAGGGAGACGGCTATGGCTACACCTTC

d_gene: -
j_gene: TRBJ1-2
v_gene: TRBV5-1
abundance: -
CDR3aa: CASSSLRGGQINYGYTF
CDR3nt: TGCGCCAGCAGCTCTTTACGCGGGGGACAAATTAACTATGGCTACACCTTC

d_gene: TRBD1
j_gene: TRBJ2-3
v_gene: TRBV5-1
abundance: -
CDR3aa: CASSSLNRGSTDTQYF
CDR3nt: TGCGCCAGCAGCTCCCTGAACAGGGGTAGCACAGATACGCAGTATTTT

d_gene: -
j_gene: TRBJ2-5
v_gene: TRBV7-9
abundance: -
CDR3aa: CASSPGNRGKETQYF
CDR3nt: TGTGCCAGCAGCCCGGGGAATCGGGGGAAAGAGACCCAGTACTTC

d_gene: TRBD1
j_gene: TRBJ2-6
v_gene: TRBV18
abundance: -
CDR3aa: CASSPFTQGLEAGANVLTF
CDR3nt: TGTGCCAGCTCACCTTTCACACAGGGGTTAGAGGCTGGGGCCAACGTCCTGACTTTC

d_gene: TRBD1
j_gene: TRBJ2-2
v_gene: TRBV4-3
abundance: -
CDR3aa: CASSLSQTGVFAGELFF
CDR3nt: TGCGCCAGCAGCCTCTCACAGACAGGGGTGTTCGCCGGGGAGCTGTTTTTT

d_gene: -
j_gene: TRBJ2-7
v_gene: TRBV11-2
abundance: -
CDR3aa: CASSSLSYEQYF
CDR3nt: TGTGCCAGCAGCTCCCTCTCGTACGAGCAGTACTTC

d_gene: TRBD1
j_gene: TRBJ1-2
v_gene: TRBV2
abundance: -
CDR3aa: CASRRSPTGGAYGYTF
CDR3nt: TGTGCCAGCAGGCGTTCACCTACAGGGGGCGCCTATGGCTACACCTTC

d_gene: -
j_gene: TRBJ2-7
v_gene: TRBV5-1
abundance: -
CDR3aa: CASSFPWTGKLAGRSYEQYF
CDR3nt: TGCGCCAGCAGCTTCCCTTGGACAGGGAAACTAGCGGGCAGATCCTACGAGCAGTACTTC

d_gene: TRBD2
j_gene: TRBJ2-1
v_gene: TRBV4-1
abundance: few
CDR3aa: CASSQGTSGILSYNEQFF
CDR3nt: TGCGCCAGCAGCCAAGGGACTAGCGGGATCTTGTCCTACAATGAGCAGTTCTTC

d_gene: TRBD2
j_gene: TRBJ2-6
v_gene: TRBV2
abundance: -
CDR3aa: CASTGDYPSVLTF
CDR3nt: TGTGCCAGCACCGGGGACTACCCCAGCGTCCTGACTTTC

d_gene: TRBD1
j_gene: TRBJ2-3
v_gene: TRBV5-6
abundance: -
CDR3aa: CASSLATTGGSTDTQYF
CDR3nt: TGTGCCAGCAGTCTCGCCACGACAGGGGGCAGCACAGATACGCAGTATTTT

d_gene: TRBD1
j_gene: TRBJ2-7
v_gene: TRBV11-1
abundance: -
CDR3aa: CASSPRGLSYEQYF
CDR3nt: TGTGCCAGCAGCCCGAGGGGGCTGTCCTACGAGCAGTACTTC

d_gene: -
j_gene: TRBJ2-7
v_gene: TRBV3-1/TRBV3-2
abundance: -
CDR3aa: CASSYGQFSYEQYF
CDR3nt: TGTGCCAGCAGCTACGGACAGTTCTCGTACGAGCAGTACTTC

d_gene: -
j_gene: TRBJ1-5
v_gene: TRBV5-4
abundance: once
CDR3aa: CASSRGVGDQPQHF
CDR3nt: TGTGCCAGCAGCCGGGGAGTGGGAGATCAGCCCCAGCATTTT

d_gene: -
j_gene: TRBJ1-1
v_gene: TRBV6-2/TRBV6-3
abundance: -
CDR3aa: CASSSSNTNYRPGEAFF
CDR3nt: TGTGCCAGCAGTTCCTCTAACACGAATTACCGCCCGGGTGAAGCTTTCTTT

d_gene: TRBD2
j_gene: TRBJ2-7
v_gene: TRBV29-1
abundance: -
CDR3aa: CSVSGTTVALRDEQYF
CDR3nt: TGCAGCGTCTCCGGGACTACAGTTGCTTTACGAGACGAGCAGTACTTC

d_gene: -
j_gene: TRBJ1-4
v_gene: TRBV6-6
abundance: once
CDR3aa: CASTTYEKLFF
CDR3nt: TGTGCCAGCACTACGTATGAAAAACTGTTTTTT

d_gene: TRBD2
j_gene: TRBJ2-1
v_gene: TRBV24-1
abundance: -
CDR3aa: CATRELAGFNEQFF
CDR3nt: TGTGCCACCCGTGAGCTAGCGGGGTTCAATGAGCAGTTCTTC

d_gene: TRBD1
j_gene: TRBJ2-3
v_gene: TRBV9
abundance: -
CDR3aa: CASSVAEGQFLGPDTQYF
CDR3nt: TGTGCCAGCAGCGTAGCTGAGGGACAGTTTCTCGGGCCAGATACGCAGTATTTT

d_gene: -
j_gene: TRBJ2-1
v_gene: TRBV5-1
abundance: -
CDR3aa: CASSGLSSYNEQFF
CDR3nt: TGCGCCAGCAGCGGGCTATCCTCCTACAATGAGCAGTTCTTC

d_gene: TRBD1
j_gene: TRBJ1-5
v_gene: TRBV7-2
abundance: -
CDR3aa: CASSLGKTGAGNQPQHF
CDR3nt: TGTGCCAGCAGCTTAGGGAAAACAGGGGCGGGCAATCAGCCCCAGCATTTT